This TCR beta chain was found in a study of lymphopenia after photon versus proton radiotherapy. With 2 bases removed from V and 8 bases from J, the gap between germline ends came to 19 bases. Per the germline V gene, CDR1 is SGHAT and CDR2 is FQNNGV. The CDR3 sequence is 16 residues long. This clone appeared a single time. Its antigen is not identified. Libraries were prepared by immunoSEQ multiplex PCR; TCRdb keeps only in-frame clonotypes and omits some of them. Altogether approximately 30,000 clones are present, 85% to 95% being singletons, with the ten largest covering about 0.66%. Findings and limits, study-wide: After the lymphocyte nadir, photon-treated repertoires showed oligoclonal expansion, especially of CD8+ Temra cells. In patients who died, overall survival fell as post-nadir TCR diversity dropped more. Photon-treated patients lost naive T cells and TCR diversity; proton-treated stayed stable. Authors raise, but do not show, better survival with proton therapy.

This clonotype originated in a woman in her forties or fifties with cholangiocarcinoma. The source was peripheral blood, collected from a patient treated with photon-based radiotherapy. The V call is TRBV11-2, the J call TRBJ2-1; possible D gene TRBD2, 6 bases. CDR3 residues: CASSLTGVGRRDEQFF. As DNA, the CDR3 is TGTGCCAGCAGCTTAACGGGAGTAGGGCGCAGGGATGAGCAGTTCTTC.